This TCR beta chain was profiled in a study of blood T cells in healthy people across ages. General study findings and limits: Naive CD4+ cells and diversity were both higher in long-lived donors than in aged donors. Unknown CMV status may confound age-related changes in expanded clones.

Germline V lookup: CDR1 SGHDT, CDR2 YYEEEE. This CDR3 has 17 residues. The V and J ends lost 3 bases and 2 bases, in that order; junction bases with no gene match: 9. The sample providers were healthy Caucasian people from Russia, aged about 6 to 100. Whenever a sample was processed, at least 6 million PBMCs were isolated. As concerns this clonotype: The antigen is not known.

Alongside a J-beta primer mix, a sample-barcoded 5' primer served in a second PCR lasting about 7 to 11 cycles. TCRdb used MiXCR to reprocess the 5' RACE reads, holding one entry per CDR3 protein. Here the sample spans roughly 1.4 million distinct CDR3 sequences, 59% being singletons. Sequenced input: blood. This sequence was found in a man aged 18 to 29 in good health. This chain uses TRBV5-6 with TRBJ2-5; 11 bases line up with TRBD2. The DNA for the CDR3 is TGTGCCAGCAGCTGGACAGGTTCTAGCGGGGGGCAAGAGACCCAGTACTTC. Amino acids: CASSWTGSSGGQETQYF.